This T cell receptor beta chain was retrieved from a study of shared clonotypes between healthy human individuals. In the study overall: Donor ages ranged 18 to 49 years: a couple of women, a few men. General study findings and limits: Naive subsets typically showed greater estimated richness than memory subsets.

Both subsets, CD45RA+ naive and CD45RA-negative memory, were split from the CD4+ cells. The CDR3 consists of 11 residues. Germline V gene sequence: CDR1 DFQATT, CDR2 SNEGSKA (reference sequence). V was cut by 6 bases and J by 2 bases, with 7 bases left in between. Concerning this clone: The target antigen is unknown.

Genomic DNA belonging to each subset was distributed in equal measure over several immunoSEQ plates. Generated by immunoSEQ multiplex PCR, the TCRdb table keeps only in-frame clones and is missing some. The sample holds fewer than 1.4 million clones, 75% to 85% seen once. Sequencing was done on a sample of memory CD4+ T cells from PBMCs. Sample subset: CD45RA-negative fraction. The chain employs TRBV20-1 and TRBJ2-5; D is unclear. The source is a man aged 18 to 29 in good health. Some clones in this sample may be carry-over from other donors' samples. The CDR3 DNA follows: TGCAGTGCCCAAATTCAAGAGACCCAGTACTTC. Translation: CSAQIQETQYF.